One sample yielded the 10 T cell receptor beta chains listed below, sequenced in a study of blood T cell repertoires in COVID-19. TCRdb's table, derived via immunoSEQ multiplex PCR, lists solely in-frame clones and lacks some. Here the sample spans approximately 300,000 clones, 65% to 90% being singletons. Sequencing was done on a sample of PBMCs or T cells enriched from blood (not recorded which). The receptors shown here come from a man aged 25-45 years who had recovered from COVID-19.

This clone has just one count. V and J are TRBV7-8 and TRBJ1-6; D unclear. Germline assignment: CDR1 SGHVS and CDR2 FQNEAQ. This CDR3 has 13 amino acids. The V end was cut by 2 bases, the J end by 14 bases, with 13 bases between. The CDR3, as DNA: TGTGCCAGCAGCTTATTTGAGCTTCGGGCCCTCCACTTT. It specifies CASSLFELRALHF.

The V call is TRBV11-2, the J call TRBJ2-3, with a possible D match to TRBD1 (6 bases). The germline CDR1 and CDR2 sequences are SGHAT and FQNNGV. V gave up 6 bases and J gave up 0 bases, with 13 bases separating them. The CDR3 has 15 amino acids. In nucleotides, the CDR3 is TGTGCCAGCAGGGGGGACATTTCTAGCACAGATACGCAGTATTTT. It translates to CASRGDISSTDTQYF.

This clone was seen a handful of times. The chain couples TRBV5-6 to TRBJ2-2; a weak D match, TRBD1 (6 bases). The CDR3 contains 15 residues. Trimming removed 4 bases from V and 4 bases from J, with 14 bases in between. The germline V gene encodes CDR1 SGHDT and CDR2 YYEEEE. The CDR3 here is CASSVPGQTTGELFF. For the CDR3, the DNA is TGTGCCAGCAGCGTCCCGGGACAAACCACCGGGGAGCTGTTTTTT.

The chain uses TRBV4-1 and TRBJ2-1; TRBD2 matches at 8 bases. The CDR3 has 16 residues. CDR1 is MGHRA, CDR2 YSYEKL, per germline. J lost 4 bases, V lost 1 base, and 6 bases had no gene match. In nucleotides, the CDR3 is TGCGCCAGCAGCCAAGGTTGGGTAGCGGGGTACAATGAGCAGTTCTTC. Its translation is CASSQGWVAGYNEQFF.

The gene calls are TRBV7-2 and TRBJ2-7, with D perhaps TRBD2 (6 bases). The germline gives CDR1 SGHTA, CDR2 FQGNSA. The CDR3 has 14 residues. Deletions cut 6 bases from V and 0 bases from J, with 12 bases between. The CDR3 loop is CASRSGPSSYEQYF. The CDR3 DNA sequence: TGTGCCAGCAGGAGCGGGCCAAGCTCCTACGAGCAGTACTTC.

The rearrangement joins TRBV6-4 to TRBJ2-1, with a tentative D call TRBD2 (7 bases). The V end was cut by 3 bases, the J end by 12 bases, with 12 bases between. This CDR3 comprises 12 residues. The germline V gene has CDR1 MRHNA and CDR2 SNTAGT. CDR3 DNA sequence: TGTGCCAGCAGTGAATACGGGGGGCGGCAGTTCTTC. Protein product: CASSEYGGRQFF.

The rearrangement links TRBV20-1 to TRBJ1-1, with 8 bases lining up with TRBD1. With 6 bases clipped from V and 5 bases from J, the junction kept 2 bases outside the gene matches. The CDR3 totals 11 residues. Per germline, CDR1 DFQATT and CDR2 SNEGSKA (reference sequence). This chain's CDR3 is CSARTGTEAFF. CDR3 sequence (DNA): TGCAGTGCGAGGACAGGGACTGAAGCTTTCTTT.

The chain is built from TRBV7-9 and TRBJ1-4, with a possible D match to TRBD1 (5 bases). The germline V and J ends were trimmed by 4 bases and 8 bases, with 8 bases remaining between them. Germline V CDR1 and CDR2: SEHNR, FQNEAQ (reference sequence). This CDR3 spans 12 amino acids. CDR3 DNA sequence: TGTGCCAGCAGCTCGGAGGGGGAAAAACTGTTTTTT. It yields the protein CASSSEGEKLFF.

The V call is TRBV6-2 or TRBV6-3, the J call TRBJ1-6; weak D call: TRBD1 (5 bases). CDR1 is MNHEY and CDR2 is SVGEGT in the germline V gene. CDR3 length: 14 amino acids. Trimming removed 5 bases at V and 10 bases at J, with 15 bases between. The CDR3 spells CASSDQGNGSPLHF. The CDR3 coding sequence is TGTGCCAGCAGTGACCAGGGAAATGGATCACCCCTCCACTTT.

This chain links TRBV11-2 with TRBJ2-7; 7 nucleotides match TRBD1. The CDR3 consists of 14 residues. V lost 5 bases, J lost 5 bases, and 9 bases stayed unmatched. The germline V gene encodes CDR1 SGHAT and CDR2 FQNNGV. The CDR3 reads CASSHSQGIDEQYF. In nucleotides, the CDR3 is TGTGCCAGCAGCCACTCACAGGGGATCGACGAGCAGTACTTC.